This section outlines one T cell receptor (beta chain) sequence together with its context. Its antigen target is currently unknown. The input lacks base qualities; no much larger clone sits a single base away. The entry originates in a study of early T cells in non-severe SARS-CoV-2 infection (dated by TCRdb to the early 2020s). For the study in its entirety: Bulk RNA from unsorted whole blood was used for TCR sequencing, so alpha and beta chains could not be paired.

General study outcomes and caveats: VDJdb matching was skewed toward anti-spike CD8 responses, so virus-specific expansions were likely underestimated and private and CD4 specificities were missed.

A case-control design nested within a healthcare worker cohort in London, UK, was used, with weekly nasopharyngeal swab PCR tests and blood sampling performed. Healthcare workers were recruited between 23 and 31 March 2020, during the week of the UK lockdown, and were followed weekly for up to roughly 15 weeks. Library generation was performed with 5' RACE. The run used a NextSeq 500. To correct for sequencing error and PCR bias, the TCR library protocol tagged individual cDNA molecules with unique molecular identifiers. Sequencing covered both TCR alpha and beta chains, and within each sample the abundances of alpha and beta sequences were tightly co-correlated. Regarding the original processing steps: V gene, J gene and CDR3 annotation of TCR sequences was performed with Decombinator V4. Expanded TCRs were defined as changing significantly between any two time points under a Poisson model with p below 0.0001. TCR abundances were normalised to the total number of TCRs sequenced per sample and were expressed as counts per million. TRAV1-2 paired with TRAJ12, TRAJ20 or TRAJ33 defined MAIT TCRs, while TRAV10 paired with TRAJ18 defined iNKT TCRs. VDJdb, accessed 1 November 2021, was searched for CMV, EBV and SARS-CoV-2 annotated TCRs, excluding TCRs annotated for multiple antigens. TCRdb handled the public reads itself, with Q25 trimming in fastp and clone calling in MiXCR, and kept productive beta chains. Each entry is one CDR3 protein sequence, shown with its most common DNA and genes. The V and J calls, along with clone size, are taken from TCRdb and not from the paper's own processing. The sample contains roughly 46,000 distinct CDR3 sequences, roughly 7.1% of them found a single time. Of the sample, approximately 5% falls within the top ten clones.

V sheds 2 bases and J sheds 4 bases, leaving 9 bases between their ends. The cysteine opens and the phenylalanine closes a CDR3 of 13 amino acids. Solely the CDR3 DNA is kept, with 39 bases framed from the first base. CDR1 and CDR2 are drawn from the germline V gene (reference sequence): SGHKS, YYEKEE. The chain uses TRBV5-5 and TRBJ1-1, with no confident D gene call. The receptor was isolated from an adult who was a healthcare worker with PCR-confirmed SARS-CoV-2 infection or an uninfected control (not recorded which). The sample was whole blood. The CDR3 reads as follows: CASSFGSFTEAFF. The sequenced DNA: TGTGCCAGCAGCTTCGGCTCGTTCACTGAAGCTTTCTTT.